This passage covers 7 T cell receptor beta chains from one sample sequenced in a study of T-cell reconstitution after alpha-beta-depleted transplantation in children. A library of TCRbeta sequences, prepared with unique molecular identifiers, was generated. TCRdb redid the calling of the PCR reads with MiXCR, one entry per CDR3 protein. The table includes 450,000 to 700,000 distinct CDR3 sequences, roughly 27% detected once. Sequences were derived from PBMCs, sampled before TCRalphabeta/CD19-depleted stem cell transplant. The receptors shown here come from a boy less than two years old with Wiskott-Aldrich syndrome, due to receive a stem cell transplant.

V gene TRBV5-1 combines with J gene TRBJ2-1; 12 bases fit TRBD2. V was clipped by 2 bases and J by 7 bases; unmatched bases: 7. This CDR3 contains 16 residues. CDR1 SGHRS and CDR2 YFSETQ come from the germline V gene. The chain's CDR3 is CASSFLLAGGGNEQFF. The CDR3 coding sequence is TGCGCCAGCAGCTTTCTACTAGCGGGAGGAGGAAATGAGCAGTTCTTC.

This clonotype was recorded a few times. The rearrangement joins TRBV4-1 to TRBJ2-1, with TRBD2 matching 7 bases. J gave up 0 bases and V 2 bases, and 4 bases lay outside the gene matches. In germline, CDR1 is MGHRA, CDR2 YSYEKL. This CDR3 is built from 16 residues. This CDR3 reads CASSQLAVISYNEQFF. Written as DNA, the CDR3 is TGCGCCAGCAGCCAACTAGCGGTGATCTCCTACAATGAGCAGTTCTTC.

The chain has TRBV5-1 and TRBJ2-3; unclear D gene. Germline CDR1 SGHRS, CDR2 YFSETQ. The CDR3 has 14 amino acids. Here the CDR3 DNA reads TGCCCCGTTGGCGGTTTCTTCGTTACAGATACGCAGTATTTT. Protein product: CPVGGFFVTDTQYF.

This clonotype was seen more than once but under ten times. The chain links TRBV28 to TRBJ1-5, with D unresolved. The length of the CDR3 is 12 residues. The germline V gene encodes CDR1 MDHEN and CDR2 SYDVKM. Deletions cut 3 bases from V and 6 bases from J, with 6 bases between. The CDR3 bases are TGTGCCAGCAGTTTTTCGGCTCAGCCCCAGCATTTT. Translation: CASSFSAQPQHF.

Here the CDR3 reads CATSARGNTGELFF. The CDR3, as DNA: TGTGCCACCAGTGCACGGGGAAACACCGGGGAGCTGTTTTTT. V is TRBV24-1 and J is TRBJ2-2; possibly TRBD2 for D (5 bases). There are 14 residues in the CDR3. V dropped 5 bases and J dropped 2 bases, with 8 bases sitting between them. The germline gives CDR1 KGHDR, CDR2 SFDVKD.

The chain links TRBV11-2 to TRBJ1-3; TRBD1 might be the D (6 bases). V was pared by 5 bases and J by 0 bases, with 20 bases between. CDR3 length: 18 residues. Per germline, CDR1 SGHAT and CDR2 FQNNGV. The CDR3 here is CASSAIVQGGFSGNTIYF. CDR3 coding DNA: TGTGCCAGCAGCGCCATTGTACAGGGAGGATTCTCTGGAAACACCATATATTTT.

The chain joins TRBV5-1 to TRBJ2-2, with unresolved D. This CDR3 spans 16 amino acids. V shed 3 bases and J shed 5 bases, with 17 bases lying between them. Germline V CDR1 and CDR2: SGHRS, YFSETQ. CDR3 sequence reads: CASSSFSLPGTGELFF. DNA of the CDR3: TGCGCCAGCAGCTCCTTCTCCCTCCCCGGGACCGGGGAGCTGTTTTTT.